This TCR beta chain comes out of a study of T cells in Graves' hyperthyroidism and ophthalmopathy. Orbital computed tomography and thyroid ultrasound, together with serum TRAb and thyroxine and clinical symptoms, were used for diagnoses. Authors of the study amplified TCR beta CDR3 regions from RNA transcripts. TCR CDR3 underwent first-round RT-PCR with the HTBI primer set. TCRdb processed the multiplex PCR reads anew with MiXCR; each CDR3 protein has one entry. This sample has fewer than 650,000 distinct CDR3 sequences; over 35% occur once, and the top ten carry about two fifths. V shed 0 bases, J shed 4 bases, and the junction held 3 bases outside the gene matches. CDR1 KGHSH and CDR2 LQKENI come from the germline V gene. The CDR3 runs to 15 residues. Study-level points and caveats: Blood shared most expanded thyroid clonotypes above 0.001. Patients with ophthalmopathy were separated from those with stable hyperthyroidism by a 13 V-J model. Model output signaled ophthalmopathy a median roughly six months ahead of onset.

As concerns this clonotype: Its antigen remains unknown.

Sequencing was performed on peripheral blood or thyroid tissue (not recorded which). The V gene is TRBV18, the J gene TRBJ2-5, with TRBD1 matching 9 bases. This TCR came from an adult woman with Graves' disease, either hyperthyroidism or ophthalmopathy (not recorded which). The CDR3 sequence is CASSPPDRGRETQYF. Here the CDR3 DNA reads TGTGCCAGCTCACCACCGGACAGGGGTCGAGAGACCCAGTACTTC.